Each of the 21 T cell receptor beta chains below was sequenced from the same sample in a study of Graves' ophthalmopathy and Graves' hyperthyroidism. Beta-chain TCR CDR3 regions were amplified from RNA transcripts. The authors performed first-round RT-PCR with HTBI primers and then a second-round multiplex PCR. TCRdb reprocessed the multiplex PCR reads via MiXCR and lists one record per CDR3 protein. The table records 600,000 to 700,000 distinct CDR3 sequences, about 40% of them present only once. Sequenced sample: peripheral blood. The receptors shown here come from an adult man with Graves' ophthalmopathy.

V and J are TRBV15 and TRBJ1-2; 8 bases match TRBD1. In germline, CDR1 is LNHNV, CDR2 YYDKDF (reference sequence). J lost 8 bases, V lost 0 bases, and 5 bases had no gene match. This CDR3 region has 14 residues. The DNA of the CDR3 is TGTGCCACCAGCAGAGACTCAGGGGGCTCGGGCTACACCTTC. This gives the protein CATSRDSGGSGYTF.

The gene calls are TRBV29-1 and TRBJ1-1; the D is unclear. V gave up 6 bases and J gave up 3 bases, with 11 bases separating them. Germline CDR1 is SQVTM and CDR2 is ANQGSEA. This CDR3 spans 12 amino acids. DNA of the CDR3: TGCAGCGTGGAACTTGGACACACTGAAGCTTTCTTT. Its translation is CSVELGHTEAFF.

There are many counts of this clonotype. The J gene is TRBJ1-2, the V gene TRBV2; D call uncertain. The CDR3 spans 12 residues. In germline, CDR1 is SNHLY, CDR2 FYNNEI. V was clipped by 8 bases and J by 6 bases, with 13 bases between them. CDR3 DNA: TGTGCCAGCCGCGGACCTATCGATGGCTACACCTTC. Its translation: CASRGPIDGYTF.

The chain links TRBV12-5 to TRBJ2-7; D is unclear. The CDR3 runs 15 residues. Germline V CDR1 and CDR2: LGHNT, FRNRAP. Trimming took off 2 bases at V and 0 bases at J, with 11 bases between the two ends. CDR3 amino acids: CASGLYHTDSYEQYF. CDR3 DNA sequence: TGTGCTAGTGGTTTGTATCATACGGACTCCTACGAGCAGTACTTC.

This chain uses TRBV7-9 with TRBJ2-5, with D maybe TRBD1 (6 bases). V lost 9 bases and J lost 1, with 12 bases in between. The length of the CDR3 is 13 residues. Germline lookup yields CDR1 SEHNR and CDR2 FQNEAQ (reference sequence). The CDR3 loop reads CARDSTFQETQYF. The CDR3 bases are TGTGCCAGGGACAGCACGTTCCAAGAGACCCAGTACTTC.

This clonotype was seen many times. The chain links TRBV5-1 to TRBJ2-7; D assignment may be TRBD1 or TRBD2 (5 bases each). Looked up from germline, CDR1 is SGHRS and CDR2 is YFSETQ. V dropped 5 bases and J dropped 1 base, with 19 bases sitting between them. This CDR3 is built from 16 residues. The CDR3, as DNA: TGCGCCAGCAGACCCTCCGGGACGCCGGCGTCCTACGAGCAGTACTTC. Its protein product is CASRPSGTPASYEQYF.

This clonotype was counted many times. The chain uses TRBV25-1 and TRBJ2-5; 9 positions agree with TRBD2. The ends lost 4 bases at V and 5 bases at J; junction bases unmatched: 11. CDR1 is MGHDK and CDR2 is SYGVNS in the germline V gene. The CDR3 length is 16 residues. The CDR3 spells CASSVRASGIGETQYF. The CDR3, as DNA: TGTGCCAGCAGTGTTAGGGCTAGCGGGATCGGGGAGACCCAGTACTTC.

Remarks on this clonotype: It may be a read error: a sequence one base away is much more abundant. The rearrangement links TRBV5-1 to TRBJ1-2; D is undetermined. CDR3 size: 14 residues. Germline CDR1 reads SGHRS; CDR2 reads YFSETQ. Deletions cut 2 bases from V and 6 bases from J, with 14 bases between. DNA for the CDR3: TGCGCCAGCAGCTTTGCCCGCCAGATCGATGGCTACACCTTC. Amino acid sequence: CASSFARQIDGYTF.

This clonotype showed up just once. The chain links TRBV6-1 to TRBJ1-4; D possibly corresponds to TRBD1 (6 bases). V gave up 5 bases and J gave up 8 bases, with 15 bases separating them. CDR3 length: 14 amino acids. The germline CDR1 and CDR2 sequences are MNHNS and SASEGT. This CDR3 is CASSFGGGREKLFF. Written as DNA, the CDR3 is TGTGCCAGCAGTTTCGGCGGGGGGCGAGAAAAACTGTTTTTT.

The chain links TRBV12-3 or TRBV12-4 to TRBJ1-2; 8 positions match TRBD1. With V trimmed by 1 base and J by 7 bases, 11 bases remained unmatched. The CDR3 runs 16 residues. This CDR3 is CASSLGPTGTGCGYTF. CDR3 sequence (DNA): TGTGCCAGCAGTTTAGGGCCGACAGGGACAGGCTGTGGCTACACCTTC.

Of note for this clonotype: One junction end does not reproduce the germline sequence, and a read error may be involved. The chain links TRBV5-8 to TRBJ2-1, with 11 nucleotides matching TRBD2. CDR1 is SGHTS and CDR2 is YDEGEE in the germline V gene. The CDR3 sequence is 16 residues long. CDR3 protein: CASSQGSGGAINEQFF. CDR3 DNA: TGCGCCAGCAGCCAAGGTAGCGGGGGGGCGATAAATGAGCAGTTCTTC.

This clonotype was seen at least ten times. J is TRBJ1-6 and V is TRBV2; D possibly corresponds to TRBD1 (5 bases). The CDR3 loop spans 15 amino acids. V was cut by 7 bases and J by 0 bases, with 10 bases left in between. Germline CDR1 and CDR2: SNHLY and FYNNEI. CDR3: CASNADSSYNSPLHF. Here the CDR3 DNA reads TGTGCCAGCAATGCTGACAGCTCCTATAATTCACCCCTCCACTTT.

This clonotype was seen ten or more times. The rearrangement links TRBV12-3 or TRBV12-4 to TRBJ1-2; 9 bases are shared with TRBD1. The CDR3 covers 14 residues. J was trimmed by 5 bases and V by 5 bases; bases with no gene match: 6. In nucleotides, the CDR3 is TGTGCCAGCAGTGGCACGACAGGGGGTTATGGCTACACCTTC. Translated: CASSGTTGGYGYTF.

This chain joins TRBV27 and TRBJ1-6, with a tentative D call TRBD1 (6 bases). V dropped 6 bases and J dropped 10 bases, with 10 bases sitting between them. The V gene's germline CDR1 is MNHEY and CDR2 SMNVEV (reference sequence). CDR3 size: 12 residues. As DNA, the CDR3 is TGTGCCAGCAGACAGGGTGGATCACCCCTCCACTTT. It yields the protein CASRQGGSPLHF.

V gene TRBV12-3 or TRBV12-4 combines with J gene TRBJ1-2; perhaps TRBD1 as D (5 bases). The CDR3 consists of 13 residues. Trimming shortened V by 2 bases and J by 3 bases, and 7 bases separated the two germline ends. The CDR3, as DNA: TGTGCCAGCAGTTTAATGGGGGACTATGGCTACACCTTC. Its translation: CASSLMGDYGYTF.

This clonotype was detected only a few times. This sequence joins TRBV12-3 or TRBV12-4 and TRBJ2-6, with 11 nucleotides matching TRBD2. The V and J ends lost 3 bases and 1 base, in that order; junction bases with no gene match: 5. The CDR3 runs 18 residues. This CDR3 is CASSFSGGAMSGANVLTF. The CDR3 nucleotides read TGTGCCAGCAGTTTTAGCGGGGGGGCCATGTCTGGGGCCAACGTCCTGACTTTC.

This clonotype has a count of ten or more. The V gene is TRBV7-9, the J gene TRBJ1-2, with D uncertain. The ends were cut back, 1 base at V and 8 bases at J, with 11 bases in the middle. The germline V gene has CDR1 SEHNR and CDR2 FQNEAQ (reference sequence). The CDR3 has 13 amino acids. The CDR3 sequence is CASSLVGRQGYTF. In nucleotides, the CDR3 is TGTGCCAGCAGCTTAGTCGGGCGGCAAGGCTACACCTTC.

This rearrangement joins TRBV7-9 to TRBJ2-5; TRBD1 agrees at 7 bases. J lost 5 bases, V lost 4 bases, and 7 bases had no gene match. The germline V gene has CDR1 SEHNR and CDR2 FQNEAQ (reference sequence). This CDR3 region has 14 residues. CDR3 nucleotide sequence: TGTGCCAGCAGCTCGTTAGGGGGCGGCGAGACCCAGTACTTC. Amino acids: CASSSLGGGETQYF.

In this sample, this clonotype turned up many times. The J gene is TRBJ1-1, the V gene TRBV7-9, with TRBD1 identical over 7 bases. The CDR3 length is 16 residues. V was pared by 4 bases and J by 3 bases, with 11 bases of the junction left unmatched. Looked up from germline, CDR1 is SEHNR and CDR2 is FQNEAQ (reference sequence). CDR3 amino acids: CASSSRQGEMDTEAFF. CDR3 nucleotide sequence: TGTGCCAGCAGCTCTCGACAGGGCGAGATGGACACTGAAGCTTTCTTT.

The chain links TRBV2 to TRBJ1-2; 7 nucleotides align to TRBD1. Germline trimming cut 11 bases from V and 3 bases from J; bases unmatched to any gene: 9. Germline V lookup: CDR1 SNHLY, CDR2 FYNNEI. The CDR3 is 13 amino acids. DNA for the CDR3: TGTGCCTGGAGTAGAGGACAGGACTATGGCTACACCTTC. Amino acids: CAWSRGQDYGYTF.

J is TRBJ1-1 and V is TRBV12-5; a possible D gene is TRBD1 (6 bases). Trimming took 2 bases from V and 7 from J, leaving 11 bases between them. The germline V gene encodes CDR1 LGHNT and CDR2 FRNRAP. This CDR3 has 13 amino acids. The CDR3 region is CASGLLGGLEAFF. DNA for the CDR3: TGTGCTAGTGGTTTGTTGGGGGGCCTTGAAGCTTTCTTT. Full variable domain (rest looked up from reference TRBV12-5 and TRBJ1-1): DARVTQTPRHKVTEMGQEVTMRCQPILGHNTVFWYRQTMMQGLELLAYFRNRAPLDDSGMPKDRFSAEMPDATLATLKIQPSEPRDSAVYFCASGLLGGLEAFFGQGTRLTVV.